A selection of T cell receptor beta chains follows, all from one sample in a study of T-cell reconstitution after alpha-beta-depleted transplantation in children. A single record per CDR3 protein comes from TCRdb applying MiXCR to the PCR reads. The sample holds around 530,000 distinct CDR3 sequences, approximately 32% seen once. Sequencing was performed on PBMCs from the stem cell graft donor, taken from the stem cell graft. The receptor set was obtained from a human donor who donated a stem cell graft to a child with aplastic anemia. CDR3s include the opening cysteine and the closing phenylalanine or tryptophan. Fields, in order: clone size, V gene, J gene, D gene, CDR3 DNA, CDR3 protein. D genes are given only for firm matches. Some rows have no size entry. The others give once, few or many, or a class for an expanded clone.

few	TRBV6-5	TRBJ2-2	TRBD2	TGTGCCAGCAGTTACAGCGGGAGAACCGGGGAGCTGTTTTTT	CASSYSGRTGELFF
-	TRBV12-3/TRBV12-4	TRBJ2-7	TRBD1	TGTGCCAGCAGTTATGACAGGGGGCCATACGAGCAGTACTTC	CASSYDRGPYEQYF
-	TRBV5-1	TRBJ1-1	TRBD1	TGCGCCAGCACAATGTCAGGGGGAGTTACTGAAGCTTTCTTT	CASTMSGGVTEAFF
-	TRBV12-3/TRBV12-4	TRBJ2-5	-	TGTGCCAGCAGCGATTTTCGAGGCCAGGCTCCCGAGACCCAGTACTTC	CASSDFRGQAPETQYF
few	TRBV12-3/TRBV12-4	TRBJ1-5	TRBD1	TGTGCCAGCAGTCCAAAGGGGACAGACCATAGCAATCAGCCCCAGCATTTT	CASSPKGTDHSNQPQHF
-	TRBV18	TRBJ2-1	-	TGTGCCAGCTCATCCGGGTCCGGGGGCAATGAGCAGTTCTTC	CASSSGSGGNEQFF
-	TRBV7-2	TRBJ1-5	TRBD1	TGTGCCAGCAGCTTGGCCGGGACAGGGATAAGTCAGCCCCAGCATTTT	CASSLAGTGISQPQHF
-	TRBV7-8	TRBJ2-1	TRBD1	TGTGCCAGCAGCTTGTCAGGGGGACACAATGAGCAGTTCTTC	CASSLSGGHNEQFF
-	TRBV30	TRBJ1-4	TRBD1	TGTGCCTGGATGTATACAGGGGCTAATGAAAAACTGTTTTTT	CAWMYTGANEKLFF
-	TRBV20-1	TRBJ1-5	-	TGCAGTGCTAGAGATGTCAGGATGTTAAGCAATCAGCCCCAGCATTTT	CSARDVRMLSNQPQHF
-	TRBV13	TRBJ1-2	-	TGTGCCAGCAGCTGGGCTAGTATGGTGGGCGCGGGCTACACCTTC	CASSWASMVGAGYTF
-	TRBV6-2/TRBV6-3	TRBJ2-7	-	TGTGCCAGCATCCCACAGGATTTCTACGAGCAGTACTTC	CASIPQDFYEQYF
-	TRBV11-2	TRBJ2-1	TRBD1	TGTGCCAGCAGTCACAACAGGGGCCGGTACAATGAGCAGTTCTTC	CASSHNRGRYNEQFF
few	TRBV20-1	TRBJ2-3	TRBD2	TGCAGTGCTAGAGATCCAACTAGCGGGCTAGATACGCAGTATTTT	CSARDPTSGLDTQYF
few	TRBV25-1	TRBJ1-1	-	TGTGCCAGCAGTGAAGCGAGTTCCGGAGCTTTCTTT	CASSEASSGAFF
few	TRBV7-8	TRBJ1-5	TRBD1	TGTGCCAGCAACGACAGGGAGAGCAATCAGCCCCAGCATTTT	CASNDRESNQPQHF
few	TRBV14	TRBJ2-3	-	TGTGCCAGCAGCCAAGATGGCACACCCAGCACAGATACGCAGTATTTT	CASSQDGTPSTDTQYF
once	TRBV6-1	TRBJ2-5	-	TGTGCCAGCACCACGCCGGGCAGGGGCCAAGAGACCCAGTACTTC	CASTTPGRGQETQYF
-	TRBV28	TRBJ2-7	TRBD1	TGTGCCAGCAGTGGAAGACAGGGGCTTTCCTACGAGCAGTACTTC	CASSGRQGLSYEQYF
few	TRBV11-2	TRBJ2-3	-	TGTGCCAGCAGCTTAGGATTTCTCGGGGATACGCAGTATTTT	CASSLGFLGDTQYF
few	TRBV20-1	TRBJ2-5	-	TGCAGTGCTAGAGACCTGGGGGAGATAGAAGAGACCCAGTACTTC	CSARDLGEIEETQYF
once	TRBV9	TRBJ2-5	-	TGTGCCACCAGCGCCCTGACGGGGGCAGGCAATCAAGAGACCCAGTACTTC	CATSALTGAGNQETQYF
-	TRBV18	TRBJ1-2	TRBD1	TGTGCCAGCTCACAATCCGGGACAGGAGTCTATGGCTACACCTTC	CASSQSGTGVYGYTF
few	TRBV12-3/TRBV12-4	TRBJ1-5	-	TGTGCCAGCAGCCTCGGGGCCGAGCAAGGGGGGCCCCAGCATTTT	CASSLGAEQGGPQHF
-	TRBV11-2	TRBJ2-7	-	TGTGCCAGCAGCTTAGAAAAGCCCCTAGAGCAGTACTTC	CASSLEKPLEQYF
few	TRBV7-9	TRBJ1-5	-	TGTGCCAGCAGCCCCGAGGGGGGACGCAATCAGCCCCAGCATTTT	CASSPEGGRNQPQHF
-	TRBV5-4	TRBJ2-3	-	TGTGCCAGCAGCGGCCCGACTGACGGATTAGATACGCAGTATTTT	CASSGPTDGLDTQYF
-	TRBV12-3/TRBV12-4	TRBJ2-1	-	TGTGCCAGCAGTAGCGGGGCAGGGGATGAGCAGTTCTTC	CASSSGAGDEQFF
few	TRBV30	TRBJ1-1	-	TGTGCCTGGAGTGTGGTCTTAAGGGACACTGAAGCTTTCTTT	CAWSVVLRDTEAFF
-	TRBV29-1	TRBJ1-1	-	TGCAGCGTTGAAAGGGACCTTGAAGCTTTCTTT	CSVERDLEAFF
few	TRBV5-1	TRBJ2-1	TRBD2	TGCGCCAGCAGCGCCGGACTAGCGACAAACAATGAGCAGTTCTTC	CASSAGLATNNEQFF
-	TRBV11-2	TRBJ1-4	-	TGTGCCAGCACCGTAAGGACAGAGAGAGGAAAACTGTTTTTT	CASTVRTERGKLFF
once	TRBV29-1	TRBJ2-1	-	TGCAGCGTTGGAGCCCGGTCCTACAATGAGCAGTTCTTC	CSVGARSYNEQFF
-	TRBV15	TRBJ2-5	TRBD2	TGTGCCACCAGCAGAGGACTAGCGGGAAGCCAAGAGACCCAGTACTTC	CATSRGLAGSQETQYF
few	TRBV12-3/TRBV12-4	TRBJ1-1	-	TGTGCCAGCAGTTTAAGAGGGTCCCAGGAAGCTTTCTTT	CASSLRGSQEAFF
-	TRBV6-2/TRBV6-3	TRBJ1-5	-	TGTGCCAGCGGGGTCCTCGGGGATCAGCCCCAGCATTTT	CASGVLGDQPQHF
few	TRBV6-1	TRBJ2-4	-	TGTGCCAGCAGTGTCGGGGGAGAGGGTAATTTTAACATTCAGTACTTC	CASSVGGEGNFNIQYF
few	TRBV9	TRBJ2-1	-	TGTGCCAGCAGCCTCAGAGGCGTTGAGACTAGCTCCTACAATGAGCAGTTCTTC	CASSLRGVETSSYNEQFF
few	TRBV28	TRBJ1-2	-	TGTGCCAGCGGTTCTACAGGGTTTGGCTACACCTTC	CASGSTGFGYTF
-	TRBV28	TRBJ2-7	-	TGTGCCAGCGGGCGGGTTGGGCCCTACGAGCAGTACTTC	CASGRVGPYEQYF
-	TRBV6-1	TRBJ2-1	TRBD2	TGTGCCAGCAGGAAATTAGCGGGAGGATCCTACAATGAGCAGTTCTTC	CASRKLAGGSYNEQFF
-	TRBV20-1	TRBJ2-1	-	TGCAGTGCCATTTACTCTGCGGTCGCCTACAATGAGCAGTTCTTC	CSAIYSAVAYNEQFF
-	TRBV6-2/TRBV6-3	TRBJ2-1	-	TGTGCCAGCCTCGATCCCGGCTCCTACAATGAGCAGTTCTTC	CASLDPGSYNEQFF
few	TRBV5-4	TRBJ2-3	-	TGTGCCAGCAGCTTTCCAGGGACGAACCAGTTGGATACGCAGTATTTT	CASSFPGTNQLDTQYF
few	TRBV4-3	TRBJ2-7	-	TGCGCCAGCAGCCAGGCTGTCGGGACCTACGAGCAGTACTTC	CASSQAVGTYEQYF
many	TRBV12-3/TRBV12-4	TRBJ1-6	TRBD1	TGTGCCAGCGGAAATGGGCAGGGGGCTTCACCCCTCCACTTT	CASGNGQGASPLHF
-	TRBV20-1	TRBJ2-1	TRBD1	TGCAGTGCTAGAGCTCGACAGGGGCCATTTTACAATGAGCAGTTCTTC	CSARARQGPFYNEQFF
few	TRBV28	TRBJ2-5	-	TGTGCCAGCAGCCCCGGGCCGGTCCAAGAGACCCAGTACTTC	CASSPGPVQETQYF
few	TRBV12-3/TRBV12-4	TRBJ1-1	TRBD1	TGTGCCAGCAGTACCCGACAGGGGGCTCGGGGCACTGAAGCTTTCTTT	CASSTRQGARGTEAFF
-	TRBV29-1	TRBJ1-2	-	TGCAGCGTGGGACGCCCAAATGGCTACACCTTC	CSVGRPNGYTF
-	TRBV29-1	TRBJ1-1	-	TGCAGCGTTGAAGCCATCCCGCCGGGACACTTCACTACGAACACTGAAGCTTTCTTT	CSVEAIPPGHFTTNTEAFF
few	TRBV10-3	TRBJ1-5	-	TGTGCCATCAGTGAGGAGGGGGTAACTCAGCCCCAGCATTTT	CAISEEGVTQPQHF
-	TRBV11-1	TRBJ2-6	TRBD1	TGTGCCAGCAGCTTAGGAGGGGGCACTTTTACTTCTGGGGCCAACGTCCTGACTTTC	CASSLGGGTFTSGANVLTF
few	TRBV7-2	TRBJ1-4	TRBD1	TGTGCCAGCAGGCTTCAAGCCAGGGGGATAGAGGGAAAACTGTTTTTT	CASRLQARGIEGKLFF
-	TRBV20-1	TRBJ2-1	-	TGCAGTGCTAGACGGAGAAGGGATGAGCAGTTCTTC	CSARRRRDEQFF
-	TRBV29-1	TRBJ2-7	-	TGCAGCGTTGAACAGGGGACACCCTACGAGCAGTACTTC	CSVEQGTPYEQYF
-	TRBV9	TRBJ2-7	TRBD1	TGTGCCAGCAGCGAGCGGCCCGGACAGGGGAGCTCCTACGAGCAGTACTTC	CASSERPGQGSSYEQYF
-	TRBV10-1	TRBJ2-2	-	TGCGCCAGCAGTGAGCGACCGAACACCGGGGAGCTGTTTTTT	CASSERPNTGELFF
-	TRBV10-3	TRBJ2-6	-	TGTGCCATCAGTGTTGGCTCTGGGGCCAACGTCCTGACTTTC	CAISVGSGANVLTF